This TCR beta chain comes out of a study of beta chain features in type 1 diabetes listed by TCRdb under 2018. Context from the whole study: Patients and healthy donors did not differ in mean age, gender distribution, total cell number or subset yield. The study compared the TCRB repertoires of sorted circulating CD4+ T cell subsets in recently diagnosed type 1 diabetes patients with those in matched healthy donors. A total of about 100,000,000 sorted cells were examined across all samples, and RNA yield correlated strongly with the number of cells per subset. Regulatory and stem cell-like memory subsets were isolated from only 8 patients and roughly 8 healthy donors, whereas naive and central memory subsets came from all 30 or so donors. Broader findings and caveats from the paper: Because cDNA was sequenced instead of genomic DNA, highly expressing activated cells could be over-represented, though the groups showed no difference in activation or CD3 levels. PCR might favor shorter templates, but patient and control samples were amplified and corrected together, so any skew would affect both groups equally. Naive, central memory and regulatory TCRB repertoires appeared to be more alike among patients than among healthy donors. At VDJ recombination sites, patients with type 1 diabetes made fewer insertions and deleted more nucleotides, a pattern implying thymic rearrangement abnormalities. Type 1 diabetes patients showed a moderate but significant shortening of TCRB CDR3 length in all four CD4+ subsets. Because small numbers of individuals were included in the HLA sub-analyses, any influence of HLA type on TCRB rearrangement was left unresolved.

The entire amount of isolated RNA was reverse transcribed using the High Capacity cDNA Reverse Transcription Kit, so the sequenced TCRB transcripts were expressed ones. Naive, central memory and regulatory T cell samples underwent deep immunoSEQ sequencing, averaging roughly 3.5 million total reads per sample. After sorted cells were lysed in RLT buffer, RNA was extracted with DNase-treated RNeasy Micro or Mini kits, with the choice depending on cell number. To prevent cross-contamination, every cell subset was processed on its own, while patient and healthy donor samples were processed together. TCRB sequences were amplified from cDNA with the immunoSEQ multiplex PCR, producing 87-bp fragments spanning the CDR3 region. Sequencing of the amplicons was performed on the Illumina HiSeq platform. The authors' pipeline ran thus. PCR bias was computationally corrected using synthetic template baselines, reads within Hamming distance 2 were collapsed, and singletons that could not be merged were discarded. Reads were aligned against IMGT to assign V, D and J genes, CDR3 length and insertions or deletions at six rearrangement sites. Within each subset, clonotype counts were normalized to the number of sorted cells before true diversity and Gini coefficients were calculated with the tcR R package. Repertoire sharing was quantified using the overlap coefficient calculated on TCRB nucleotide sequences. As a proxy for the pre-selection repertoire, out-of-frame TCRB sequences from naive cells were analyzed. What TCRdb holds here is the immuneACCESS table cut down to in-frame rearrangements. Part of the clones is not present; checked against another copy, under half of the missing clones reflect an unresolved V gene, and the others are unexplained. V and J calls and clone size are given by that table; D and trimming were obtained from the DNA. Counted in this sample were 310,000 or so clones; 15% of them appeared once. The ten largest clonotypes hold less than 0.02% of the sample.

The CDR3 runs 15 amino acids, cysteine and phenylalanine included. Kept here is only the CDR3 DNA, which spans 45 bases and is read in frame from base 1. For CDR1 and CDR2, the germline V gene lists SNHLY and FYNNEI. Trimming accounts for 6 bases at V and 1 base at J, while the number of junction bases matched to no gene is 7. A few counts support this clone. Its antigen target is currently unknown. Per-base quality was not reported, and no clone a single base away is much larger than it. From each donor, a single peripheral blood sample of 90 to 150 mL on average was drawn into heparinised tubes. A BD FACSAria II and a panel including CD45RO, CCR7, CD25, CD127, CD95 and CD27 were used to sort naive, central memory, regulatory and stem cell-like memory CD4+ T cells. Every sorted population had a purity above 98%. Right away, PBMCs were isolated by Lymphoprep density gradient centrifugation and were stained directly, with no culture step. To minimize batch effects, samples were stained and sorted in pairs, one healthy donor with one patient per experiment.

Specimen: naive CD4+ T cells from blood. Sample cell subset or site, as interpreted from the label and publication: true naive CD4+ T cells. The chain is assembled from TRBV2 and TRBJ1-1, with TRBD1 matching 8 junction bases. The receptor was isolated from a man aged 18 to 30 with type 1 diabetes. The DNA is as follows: TGTGCCAGCAGGATCGACAGGGGCTGGAACACTGAAGCTTTCTTT. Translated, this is CASRIDRGWNTEAFF. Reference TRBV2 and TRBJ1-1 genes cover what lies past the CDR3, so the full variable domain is EPEVTQTPSHQVTQMGQEVILRCVPISNHLYFYWYRQILGQKVEFLVSFYNNEISEKSEIFDDQFSVERPDGSNFTLKIRSTKLEDSAMYFCASRIDRGWNTEAFFGQGTRLTVV.